A selection of T cell receptor beta chains follows, all from one sample in a study of CXCR3-negative and CXCR3-positive naive CD8 T cells. For each CDR3 protein, TCRdb gives one entry from its re-call of the 5' RACE reads, without DNA. This sample's table has some 38,000 distinct CDR3 sequences. Sequencing was carried out using memory CD8+ T cells from blood. The receptors were gathered from a human donor in good health. Some clones in this sample may be carry-over from other donors' samples. The CDR3 runs from the conserved cysteine through the conserved F or W. Clone size is given for some rows only: seen once, a few or many times, or a class if the clone is expanded.

clone size,V gene,J gene,CDR3 protein
.,TRBV6-4,TRBJ2-2,CASTPEAGGNTGELFF
.,TRBV7-3,TRBJ2-1,CASSSAPYNEQFF
.,TRBV20-1,TRBJ1-1,CSARGGTGDSGTEAFF
.,TRBV28,TRBJ2-7,CASTYDRVGYEQYF
.,TRBV28,TRBJ2-3,CASSPTADTQYF
.,TRBV14,TRBJ1-6,CASSQDAGPLFLALHF
.,TRBV6-5,TRBJ2-7,CASSYAGGGYEQYF
.,TRBV7-3,TRBJ2-1,CASSRLAGVEFGNEQFF
.,TRBV12-3/TRBV12-4,TRBJ2-3,CASSPEDRVGDTQYF
.,TRBV7-3,TRBJ2-7,CASSSGQGLDEQYF
.,TRBV5-1,TRBJ2-7,CASSPGWGEQYF
.,TRBV3-1,TRBJ1-5,CASSQGERQPQHF
.,TRBV6-2/TRBV6-3,TRBJ2-5,CARPPGLAGAETQYF
.,TRBV4-1,TRBJ2-7,CASSQVRGIEQYF
.,TRBV7-8,TRBJ2-7,CASSLAGTTYEQYF
.,TRBV29-1,TRBJ1-3,CSVERGLPGNTIYF
.,TRBV20-1,TRBJ2-7,CSAKAVGLDEQYF
.,TRBV3-1,TRBJ2-2,CASSQDWGEELFF
.,TRBV29-1,TRBJ2-1,CSVESGTANEQFF
.,TRBV11-1,TRBJ2-5,CASSLASQGVRKTQYF
.,TRBV28,TRBJ2-4,CASRGGWGLTKNIQYF
.,TRBV28,TRBJ2-2,CASLLGPHGVLNAGELFF
.,TRBV28,TRBJ2-1,CASSFGRSEQFF
.,TRBV7-9,TRBJ2-1,CASSFPQQGSGSFEQFF
.,TRBV19,TRBJ1-5,CATRQGNQPQDF
.,TRBV3-1,TRBJ2-3,CASSQARAFGTDTQYF
.,TRBV9,TRBJ2-3,CASSPEGGNTQYF
.,TRBV28,TRBJ2-7,CASSHGSYEQYF
.,TRBV29-1,TRBJ2-5,CSVDWQGEIHQETQYF
.,TRBV29-1,TRBJ1-2,CSVVLLEPQLNYGYTF
.,TRBV28,TRBJ2-7,CASNRSPYEQYF
.,TRBV29-1,TRBJ2-3,CSVEGLAGKRPSTDTQYF
.,TRBV4-3,TRBJ2-3,CASSQVATSGGLNTQYF
.,TRBV29-1,TRBJ2-2,CSVVWGEGTGELFF
.,TRBV5-6,TRBJ1-1,CARSLGWSNTEAFF
.,TRBV6-2/TRBV6-3,TRBJ2-7,CASSHGGDSYEQYF
.,TRBV25-1,TRBJ2-1,CASSPISGIGNEQFF
.,TRBV7-3,TRBJ2-3,CASSSGLAGGSTDTQYF
.,TRBV6-4,TRBJ2-3,CASSDGGATDTQYF
medium-sized,TRBV6-4,TRBJ2-3,CASSDSGGATDTQYF
.,TRBV13,TRBJ2-7,CASSSSSGQAYEQYF
.,TRBV12-3/TRBV12-4,TRBJ2-5,CASSNKPGPQETQYF
.,TRBV28,TRBJ2-7,CASSLSGSLSTYEQYF
.,TRBV12-3/TRBV12-4,TRBJ2-3,CASSYGTDTQYF
.,TRBV6-6,TRBJ2-7,CASSYTESSYEQYF
.,TRBV20-1,TRBJ2-7,CSAREAPGIDEQFF
.,TRBV7-7,TRBJ2-1,CASSLAGGAGNEQFF
.,TRBV28,TRBJ2-4,CASSMLPGSLNIQYF
.,TRBV18,TRBJ2-7,CASSLEPGQGAVWQYF
.,TRBV29-1,TRBJ1-2,CSVGLQGFNYGYTF
.,TRBV30,TRBJ2-7,CAWGFTAAGSEQYF
.,TRBV9,TRBJ2-1,CASSAQGVPYNEQFF
.,TRBV10-3,TRBJ2-1,CAISDEREVNEQFF
.,TRBV5-4,TRBJ2-7,CASSWDREIYYEQYF
.,TRBV7-2,TRBJ1-1,CASSLAVVTEAFF
.,TRBV3-1,TRBJ2-7,CASSQDGTALGYEQYF
.,TRBV9,TRBJ2-2,CASSVPVTGGNTGELFF
.,TRBV7-9,TRBJ2-1,CASSPHRGGFF
.,TRBV27,TRBJ2-7,CASSLGVGAYEQYF